These T cell receptor beta chains were read from a single sample in a study of T cell responses to AZD1222 COVID-19 vaccine. Assay: immunoSEQ multiplex PCR; the TCRdb copy retains only in-frame clones and omits some. The profile covers about 81,000 clones, with about 91% appearing a single time and around 5.2% taken by the ten largest. This specimen consisted of peripheral blood, obtained on day 0 of AZD1222 vaccination. The source is an adult in good health. CDR3s include the opening cysteine and the closing phenylalanine or tryptophan. Each record gives: clone size, J gene, V gene, D gene, CDR3 protein, CDR3 DNA. The D gene is left open where the match is weak. Clone sizes are given selectively: once, few, many, or a class where the clone is expanded.

- TRBJ2-5 TRBV24-1 TRBD2 CATSDPLTIAGEKETQYF TGTGCCACCAGTGACCCGTTGACCATAGCGGGAGAAAAAGAGACCCAGTACTTC
- TRBJ2-2 TRBV5-1 - CASSLEEGWAGELFF TGCGCCAGCAGCCTAGAAGAGGGATGGGCCGGGGAGCTGTTTTTT
- TRBJ2-5 TRBV5-4 TRBD2 CASSLEGSGRRETQYF TGTGCCAGCAGCTTGGAGGGTAGCGGGAGACGAGAGACCCAGTACTTC
once TRBJ1-2 TRBV19 - CASSLGTTGGGYTF TGTGCCAGTAGCCTCGGGACGACAGGTGGTGGCTACACCTTC
- TRBJ2-7 TRBV5-1 - CASSLSGTEFYEQYF TGCGCCAGCAGCTTGTCTGGGACCGAGTTCTACGAGCAGTACTTC
- TRBJ2-7 TRBV27 TRBD1 CASRGQGLGEQYF TGTGCCAGCCGGGGACAGGGGTTAGGCGAGCAGTACTTC
once TRBJ2-7 TRBV21-1 - CASIELAAHSYEQYF TGTGCCAGCATTGAGCTAGCGGCCCACTCCTACGAGCAGTACTTC
- TRBJ1-2 TRBV21-1 - CASSKIRGPPWTGGDYGYTF TGTGCCAGCAGCAAAATCCGGGGACCCCCCTGGACAGGGGGGGACTATGGCTACACCTTC
- TRBJ1-6 TRBV6-5 - CASSYGVGSNSPLHF TGTGCCAGCAGTTACGGCGTGGGTAGTAATTCACCCCTCCACTTT
- TRBJ2-3 TRBV2 - CASSENPGATDTQYF TGTGCCAGCAGTGAAAACCCGGGGGCCACAGATACGCAGTATTTT
few TRBJ1-5 TRBV7-2 TRBD1 CASSLRTGGSNQPQHF TGTGCCAGCAGCTTAAGGACAGGGGGAAGCAATCAGCCCCAGCATTTT
- TRBJ2-3 TRBV7-3 - CASSLVQRPQYF TGTGCCAGCAGCTTGGTCCAGCGGCCGCAGTATTTT
- TRBJ1-6 TRBV5-5 TRBD1 CASSSTGSYNSPLHF TGTGCCAGCAGCTCGACAGGGAGCTATAATTCACCCCTCCACTTT
- TRBJ1-5 TRBV18 - CASSTQGPYQPQHF TGTGCCAGCTCGACCCAGGGGCCTTATCAGCCCCAGCATTTT
- TRBJ1-1 TRBV29-1 - CSVGGRGGTEAFF TGCAGCGTTGGTGGCAGGGGAGGGACTGAAGCTTTCTTT
few TRBJ2-1 TRBV7-8 TRBD1 CASSSRQGSYNEQFF TGTGCCAGCAGCTCAAGACAGGGGTCCTACAATGAGCAGTTCTTC
- TRBJ1-1 TRBV19 - CASKGTQAGAMNTEAFF TGTGCCAGTAAAGGCACGCAGGCAGGGGCCATGAACACTGAAGCTTTCTTT
- TRBJ1-1 TRBV20-1 - CSASVGLNTEAFF TGCAGTGCTAGTGTGGGTCTGAACACTGAAGCTTTCTTT
- TRBJ1-1 TRBV5-1 - CASSLMYGGTDTEAFF TGCGCCAGCAGCTTGATGTACGGGGGAACGGACACTGAAGCTTTCTTT
- TRBJ1-3 TRBV2 - CASSPLAGNTIYF TGTGCCAGCAGCCCCTTGGCTGGAAACACCATATATTTT
once TRBJ1-5 TRBV28 TRBD1 CASSLVVVGTGSNQPQHF TGTGCCAGCAGTCTTGTTGTCGTCGGGACAGGCAGCAATCAGCCCCAGCATTTT
- TRBJ2-7 TRBV27 - CASSLLGVGSYEQYF TGTGCCAGCAGTTTATTGGGGGTCGGCTCCTACGAGCAGTACTTC
- TRBJ2-7 TRBV6-5 - CASSYRTAHSYEQYF TGTGCCAGCAGTTACCGGACAGCTCATTCCTACGAGCAGTACTTC
- TRBJ2-1 TRBV19 - CASSGAATAYEQFF TGTGCCAGTAGTGGAGCGGCCACCGCCTATGAGCAGTTCTTC
- TRBJ1-2 TRBV24-1 - CATSDSRTATYGYTF TGTGCCACCAGTGATTCCCGGACAGCTACCTATGGCTACACCTTC
- TRBJ2-7 TRBV5-4 TRBD2 CASSLGTSDYEQYF TGTGCCAGCAGCTTGGGGACTAGCGACTACGAGCAGTACTTC
- TRBJ2-5 TRBV3-1/TRBV3-2 - CASRGAGQETQYF TGTGCCAGCCGGGGAGCGGGTCAAGAGACCCAGTACTTC
- TRBJ2-5 TRBV25-1 TRBD1 CASSESDRVPETQYF TGTGCCAGCAGTGAATCTGACAGGGTCCCAGAGACCCAGTACTTC